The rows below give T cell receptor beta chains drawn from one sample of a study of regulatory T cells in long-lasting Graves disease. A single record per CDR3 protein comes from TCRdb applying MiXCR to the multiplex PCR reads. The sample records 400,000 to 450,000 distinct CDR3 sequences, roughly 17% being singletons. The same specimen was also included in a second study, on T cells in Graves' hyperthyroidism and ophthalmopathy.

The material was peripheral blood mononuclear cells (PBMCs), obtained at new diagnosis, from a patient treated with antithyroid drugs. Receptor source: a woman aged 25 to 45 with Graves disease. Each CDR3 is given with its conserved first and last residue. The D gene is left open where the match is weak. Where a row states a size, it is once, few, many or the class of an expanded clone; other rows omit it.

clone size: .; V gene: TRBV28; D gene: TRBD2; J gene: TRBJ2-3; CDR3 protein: CASSPGTSSDTQYF; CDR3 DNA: TGTGCCAGCAGTCCCGGGACTAGTTCAGATACGCAGTATTTT
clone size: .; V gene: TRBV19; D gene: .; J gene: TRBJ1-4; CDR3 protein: CASVRSRANEKLFF; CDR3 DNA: TGTGCCAGTGTACGGAGTCGGGCTAATGAAAAACTGTTTTTT
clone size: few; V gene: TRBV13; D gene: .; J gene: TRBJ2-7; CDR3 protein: CASSAPVKGPEQYF; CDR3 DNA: TGTGCCAGCAGCGCCCCGGTAAAGGGGCCCGAGCAGTACTTC
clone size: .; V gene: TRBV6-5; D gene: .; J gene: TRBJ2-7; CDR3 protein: CASSYSPGVGYEQYF; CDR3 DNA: TGTGCCAGCAGTTACTCCCCGGGAGTTGGCTACGAGCAGTACTTC
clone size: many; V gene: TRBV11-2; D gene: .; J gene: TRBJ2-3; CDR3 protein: CASSRDFFSDTQYF; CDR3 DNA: TGTGCCAGCAGCCGGGACTTTTTCTCAGATACGCAGTATTTT
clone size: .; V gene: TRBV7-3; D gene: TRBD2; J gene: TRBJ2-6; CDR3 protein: CASSLGGGAGANVLTF; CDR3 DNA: TGTGCCAGCAGCTTAGGGGGAGGGGCTGGGGCCAACGTCCTGACTTTC
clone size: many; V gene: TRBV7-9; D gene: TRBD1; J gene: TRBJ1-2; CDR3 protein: CASSSAGGADYGYTF; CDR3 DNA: TGTGCCAGCAGCTCAGCAGGGGGCGCCGACTATGGCTACACCTTC
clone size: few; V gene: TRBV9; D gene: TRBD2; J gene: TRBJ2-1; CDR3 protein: CASSGPLAGGPDEQFF; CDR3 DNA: TGTGCCAGCAGCGGCCCTCTAGCGGGAGGGCCGGATGAGCAGTTCTTC
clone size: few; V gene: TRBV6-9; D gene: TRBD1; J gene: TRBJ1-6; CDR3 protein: CASSYGDREYNSPLHF; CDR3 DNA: TGTGCCAGCAGTTACGGGGACAGGGAGTATAATTCACCCCTCCACTTT
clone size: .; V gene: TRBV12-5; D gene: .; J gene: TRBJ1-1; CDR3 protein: CASGFAGTRDRAFF; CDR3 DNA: TGTGCTAGTGGTTTTGCAGGGACCCGGGATCGAGCTTTCTTT
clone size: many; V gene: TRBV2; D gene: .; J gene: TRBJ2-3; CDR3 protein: CASSRDGTDTQYF; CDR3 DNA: TGTGCCAGCAGCCGGGACGGGACAGATACGCAGTATTTT
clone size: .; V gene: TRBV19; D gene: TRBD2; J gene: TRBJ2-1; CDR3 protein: CASMEIAGGPPYNEQFF; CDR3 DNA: TGTGCCAGTATGGAGATAGCGGGAGGCCCCCCCTACAATGAGCAGTTCTTC
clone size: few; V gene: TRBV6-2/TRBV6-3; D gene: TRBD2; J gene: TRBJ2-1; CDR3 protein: CASDFGTTYNEQFF; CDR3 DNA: TGTGCCAGCGATTTCGGGACTACATACAATGAGCAGTTCTTC
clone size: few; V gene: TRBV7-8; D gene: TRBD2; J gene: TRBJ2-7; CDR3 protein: CASSTQAGVDYEQYF; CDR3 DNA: TGTGCCAGCAGCACCCAAGCGGGAGTTGACTACGAGCAGTACTTC
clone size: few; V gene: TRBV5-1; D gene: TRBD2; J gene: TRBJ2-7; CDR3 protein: CASSFDAGGGDEQYF; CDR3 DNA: TGCGCCAGCAGCTTTGACGCGGGAGGGGGGGACGAGCAGTACTTC
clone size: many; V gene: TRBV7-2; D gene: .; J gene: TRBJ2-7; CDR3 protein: CASRGPSRNSYEQYF; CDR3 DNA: TGTGCCAGCAGAGGGCCTAGCCGCAACTCCTACGAGCAGTACTTC
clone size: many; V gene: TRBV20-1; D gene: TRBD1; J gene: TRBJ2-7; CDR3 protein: CSAREGTATYEQYF; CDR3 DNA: TGCAGTGCTAGAGAAGGGACAGCAACCTACGAGCAGTACTTC
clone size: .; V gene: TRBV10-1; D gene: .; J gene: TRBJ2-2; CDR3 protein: CASSETRDSMNTGELFF; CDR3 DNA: TGCGCCAGCAGTGAGACCCGGGACTCGATGAACACCGGGGAGCTGTTTTTT
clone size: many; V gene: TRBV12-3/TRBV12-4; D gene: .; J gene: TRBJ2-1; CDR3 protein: CASREQSSYNEQFF; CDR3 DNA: TGTGCCAGCAGAGAACAAAGCTCCTACAATGAGCAGTTCTTC
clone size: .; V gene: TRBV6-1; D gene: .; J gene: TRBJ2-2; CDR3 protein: CASSARRDTSTGELFF; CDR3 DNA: TGTGCCAGCAGTGCGCGGCGGGACACCTCAACCGGGGAGCTGTTTTTT
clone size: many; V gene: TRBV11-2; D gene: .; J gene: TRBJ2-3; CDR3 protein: CASSLGSADTQYF; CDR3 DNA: TGTGCCAGCAGTCTAGGCAGCGCAGATACGCAGTATTTT
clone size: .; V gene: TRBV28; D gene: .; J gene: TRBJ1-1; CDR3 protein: CASSDSQGWNTEAFF; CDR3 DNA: TGTGCCAGCAGTGACTCCCAGGGATGGAACACTGAAGCTTTCTTT
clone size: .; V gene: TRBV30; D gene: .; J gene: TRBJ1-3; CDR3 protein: CAWTQGWSGNTIYF; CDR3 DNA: TGTGCCTGGACGCAGGGGTGGTCTGGAAACACCATATATTTT
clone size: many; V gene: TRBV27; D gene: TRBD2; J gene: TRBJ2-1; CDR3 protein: CASSLLAGLYNEQFF; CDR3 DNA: TGTGCCAGCAGTTTACTAGCGGGACTATACAATGAGCAGTTCTTC
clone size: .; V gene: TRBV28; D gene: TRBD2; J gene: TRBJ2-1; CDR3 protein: CAGTGGIVQFF; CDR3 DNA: TGTGCCGGCACCGGGGGGATTGTCCAGTTCTTC
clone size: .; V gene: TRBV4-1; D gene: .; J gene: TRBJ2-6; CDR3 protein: CASSQRKDGANVLTF; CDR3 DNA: TGCGCCAGCAGCCAACGAAAGGATGGGGCCAACGTCCTGACTTTC
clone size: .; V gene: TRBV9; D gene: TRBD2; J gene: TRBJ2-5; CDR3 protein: CASSVGRGDPETQYF; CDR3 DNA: TGTGCCAGCAGCGTAGGTCGGGGGGATCCAGAGACCCAGTACTTC
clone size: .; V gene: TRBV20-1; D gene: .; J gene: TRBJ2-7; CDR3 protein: CSAAGREPYEQYF; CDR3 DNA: TGCAGTGCCGCAGGCAGGGAACCCTACGAGCAGTACTTC
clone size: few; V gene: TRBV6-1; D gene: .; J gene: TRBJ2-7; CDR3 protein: CASKDISSYERYF; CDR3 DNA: TGTGCCAGCAAGGACATAAGCTCCTACGAGCGGTACTTC
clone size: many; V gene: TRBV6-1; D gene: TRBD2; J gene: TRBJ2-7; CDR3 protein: CASSGTSGRASLYEQYF; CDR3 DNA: TGTGCCAGCAGTGGGACTAGCGGGAGGGCGAGCCTGTACGAGCAGTACTTC
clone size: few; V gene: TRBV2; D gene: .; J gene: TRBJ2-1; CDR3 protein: CASIGDWGRGEQFF; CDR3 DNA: TGTGCCAGCATTGGGGACTGGGGAAGAGGTGAGCAGTTCTTC
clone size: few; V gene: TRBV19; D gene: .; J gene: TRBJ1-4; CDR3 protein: CASRISGRKLFF; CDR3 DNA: TGTGCCAGTAGAATCTCGGGGAGGAAACTGTTTTTT
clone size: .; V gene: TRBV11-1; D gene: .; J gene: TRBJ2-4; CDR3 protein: CASSLEAGTYIQYF; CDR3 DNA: TGTGCCAGCAGCTTAGAGGCTGGGACATACATTCAGTACTTC